The entry below gives a single T cell receptor (beta chain) sequence along with its context. Its antigen is still unknown. The data were produced by immunoSEQ multiplex PCR, yet TCRdb's version contains in-frame clones alone and is incomplete. The repertoire holds about 700,000 clones, with about 74% as singletons. This sample is part of a study of shared clonotypes between healthy human individuals. General study findings and limits: Shared across a few donors were around 5% of the naive CD4 clonotypes.

The CDR3 loop spans 14 amino acids. Trimming removed 4 bases at V and 4 bases at J, with 12 bases between. Germline CDR1 reads MDHEN; CDR2 reads SYDVKM. The sequencing sample was made of memory CD4+ T cells sorted from blood. The subset: CD45RA-negative fraction. The chain links TRBV28 to TRBJ2-3; unclear D gene. The origin of this receptor is a young woman in good health. Here the CDR3 reads CASSSSIGADTQYF. The CDR3 DNA is TGTGCCAGCAGTTCCTCTATAGGCGCAGATACGCAGTATTTT.